This T cell receptor beta chain was sequenced in a study of blood T cell repertoires in COVID-19. Study context: PBMCs, B-cell-depleted T cells, or T cells were the source of the cDNA or gDNA that made up the material.

Participants came from roughly 24 US areas, aged roughly 18 to 95 years. Original data processing: Reference gene primer amplification yielded estimated nucleated cell counts. Assay: immunoSEQ multiplex PCR; the TCRdb copy retains only in-frame clones and omits some. V and J calls and clone size come straight from that table; D and trimming were deduced from the DNA. Of roughly 250,000 clones in the sample, around nine tenths were seen once. CDR3 size: 15 residues. V lost 4 bases, J lost 5 bases, and 18 bases lay in between. CDR1 and CDR2 from the germline V gene are SGHRS and YFSETQ. This sequence originates from a woman aged 18-29 years who had recovered from COVID-19. This chain joins TRBV5-1 and TRBJ1-1; weak D call: TRBD1 (6 bases). Specimen: PBMCs or T cells enriched from blood (not recorded which). CDR3 residues: CASSPRVGGGTEAFF. CDR3 DNA sequence: TGCGCCAGCAGCCCCCGAGTGGGAGGGGGAACTGAAGCTTTCTTT.